This TCR beta chain was captured by sequencing in a study of blood T cell repertoires in COVID-19. Across the whole study: Samples came from the United States, Italy and Spain, spanning acute and convalescent COVID-19. The cDNA or gDNA used as material had been derived from T cells, B-cell-depleted T cells, or PBMCs.

Per the authors' pipeline: Estimated nucleated cell counts came from reference gene primer amplification. Measured with immunoSEQ multiplex PCR; TCRdb has only the in-frame clones, and not every one. From that table come the V and J calls and clone size; the DNA was used to work out D and trimming. In the table there are some 97,000 clones, 90% of which are singletons. Trimming stripped 6 bases from V and 6 bases from J, with 14 bases between. From germline, CDR1 is MNHEY and CDR2 SVGEGT. The CDR3 loop spans 13 amino acids. This TCR derives from a man in his fifties or sixties with acute or convalescent COVID-19. Sequenced sample: peripheral blood. The chain combines TRBV6-2 or TRBV6-3 with TRBJ1-1, with D uncertain. CDR3 bases: TGTGCCAGCAGCCTCGGACTTTCTTCTGAAGCTTTCTTT. It is translated as CASSLGLSSEAFF.